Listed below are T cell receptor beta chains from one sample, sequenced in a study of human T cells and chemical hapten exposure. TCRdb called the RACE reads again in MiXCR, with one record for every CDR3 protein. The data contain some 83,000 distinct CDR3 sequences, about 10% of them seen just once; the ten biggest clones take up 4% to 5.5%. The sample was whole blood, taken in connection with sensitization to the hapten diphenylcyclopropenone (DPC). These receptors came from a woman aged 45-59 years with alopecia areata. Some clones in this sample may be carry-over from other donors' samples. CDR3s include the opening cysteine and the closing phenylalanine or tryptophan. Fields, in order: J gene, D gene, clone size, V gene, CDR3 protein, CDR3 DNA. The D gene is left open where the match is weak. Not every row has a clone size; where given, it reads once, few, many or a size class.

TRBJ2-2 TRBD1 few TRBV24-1 CATSGARTGLNTGELFF TGTGCCACCAGTGGCGCCAGGACAGGGCTGAACACCGGGGAGCTGTTTTTT
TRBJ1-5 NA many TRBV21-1 CASSIRTGDQPQHF TGTGCCAGCAGCATTCGGACGGGGGATCAGCCCCAGCATTTT
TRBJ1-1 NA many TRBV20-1 CSARQLNTEAFF TGCAGTGCTCGCCAGCTAAACACTGAAGCTTTCTTT
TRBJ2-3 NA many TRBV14 CASSQRFTDTQYF TGTGCCAGCAGCCAGCGATTCACAGATACGCAGTATTTT
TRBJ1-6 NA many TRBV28 CASSLGRVGGSPLHF TGTGCCAGCAGTTTAGGACGCGTGGGAGGCTCACCCCTCCACTTT
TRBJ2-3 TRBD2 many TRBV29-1 CSVEDLRGNTDTQYF TGCAGCGTTGAAGATTTGCGGGGGAACACAGATACGCAGTATTTT
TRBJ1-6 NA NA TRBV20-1 CSATQGPRGGSPLHF TGCAGTGCTACCCAGGGGCCCCGAGGGGGTTCACCCCTCCACTTT
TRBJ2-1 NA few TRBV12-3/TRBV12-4 CASRSPANEQFF TGTGCCAGCCGCAGCCCGGCGAATGAGCAGTTCTTC
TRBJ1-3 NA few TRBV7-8 CASSLGIFSGNTIYF TGTGCCAGCAGCTTAGGTATTTTCTCTGGAAACACCATATATTTT
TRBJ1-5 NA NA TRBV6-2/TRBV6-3 CAGSYSAKGGNQPQHF TGTGCCGGCAGTTACTCGGCGAAAGGGGGCAATCAGCCCCAGCATTTT
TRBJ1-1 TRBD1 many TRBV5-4 CARGTGGRTEAFF TGTGCCAGGGGAACAGGGGGCAGGACTGAAGCTTTCTTT
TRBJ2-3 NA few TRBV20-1 CSARREASTDTQYF TGCAGTGCCCGCAGGGAGGCTAGCACAGATACGCAGTATTTT